This is a list of T cell receptor beta chains from one sample in a study of T-cell memory formation after mild COVID-19. TCRdb independently ran MiXCR on the 5' RACE reads; one entry per CDR3 protein. The sample contains about 190,000 distinct CDR3 sequences, roughly a tenth of which appear only once. The source material was PBMCs or a T cell subset sorted from them (not recorded which). Receptor source: a man aged 18 to 29 who had mild COVID-19 (a few samples of this study predate the infection). Cell type and time point are not known. The CDR3 runs from the conserved cysteine through the conserved F or W. D genes are given only for firm matches. Expanded clones get a size class; other rows say once, few or many, or leave the size out.

few	-	15	TRBV20-1	TRBJ1-5	TGCAGTGCCCCATATGAGGGGCAAGGCAATCAGCCCCAGCATTTT	CSAPYEGQGNQPQHF
many	-	11	TRBV3-1	TRBJ2-1	TGTGCCAGCAGCTTCATAAATGAGCAGTTCTTC	CASSFINEQFF
once	-	13	TRBV6-2/TRBV6-3	TRBJ1-4	TGTGCCAGCAGTTACCGCGACAGGGAAAAACTGTTTTTT	CASSYRDREKLFF
many	-	13	TRBV7-2	TRBJ2-5	TGTGCCAGCGGGGGGCCGGGGAAAGAGACCCAGTACTTC	CASGGPGKETQYF
-	TRBD1	16	TRBV6-2/TRBV6-3	TRBJ1-1	TGTGCCAGCAGTTACGGTAACAGGGGGAGGAACACTGAAGCTTTCTTT	CASSYGNRGRNTEAFF
few	-	13	TRBV7-9	TRBJ1-1	TGTGCCAGCATCACTTTGCGGGGGGCTGAAGCTTTCTTT	CASITLRGAEAFF
few	-	15	TRBV20-1	TRBJ1-5	TGCAGTGCTAGAGGAAGTACAGCCAGGGGCCAGCCCCAGCATTTT	CSARGSTARGQPQHF
-	-	12	TRBV24-1	TRBJ2-6	TGTGCCACCAGTGATCGATACAACGTCCTGACTTTC	CATSDRYNVLTF
-	-	16	TRBV7-9	TRBJ2-1	TGTGCCAGCAGCCCTCTCCGGGGCATAACCTACAATGAGCAGTTCTTC	CASSPLRGITYNEQFF
-	-	13	TRBV20-1	TRBJ2-6	TGCAGTGTCCCGAACTCTGGGGCCAACGTCCTGACTTTC	CSVPNSGANVLTF
-	-	17	TRBV30	TRBJ2-7	TGTGCCTGGAGTGTAAAGTTGGTGAGGGGGAGCTCCTACGAGCAGTACTTC	CAWSVKLVRGSSYEQYF
-	-	15	TRBV2	TRBJ2-7	TGTGCCAGCAGTGGGGCCTGGACGGGCACCTACGAGCAGTACTTC	CASSGAWTGTYEQYF
-	-	15	TRBV7-2	TRBJ1-4	TGTGCCAGCAGTCCACAGAGAGCAACTAATGAAAAACTGTTTTTT	CASSPQRATNEKLFF
few	-	9	TRBV7-2	TRBJ1-1	TGTGCCCTCGGGCAAGAAGCTTTCTTT	CALGQEAFF
-	-	15	TRBV9	TRBJ1-1	TGTGCCAGCAGCCCGTACCTCGGGGTGAACACTGAAGCTTTCTTT	CASSPYLGVNTEAFF
-	-	15	TRBV21-1	TRBJ2-5	TGTGCAGCCGAGGGGGGATGCAGGGGGAAAGAGACCCAGTACTTC	CAAEGGCRGKETQYF
-	-	12	TRBV7-9	TRBJ1-2	TGTGCCAGCACGCAAAATGGGGATGGCTACACCTTC	CASTQNGDGYTF
few	-	16	TRBV12-3/TRBV12-4	TRBJ1-1	TGTGCCAGCAGTTTTTGGGGGGGCGCAGGTTGGACTGAAGCTTTCTTT	CASSFWGGAGWTEAFF
few	-	17	TRBV4-2	TRBJ2-3	TGTGCCAGCAGCCAAGATCCAGGCGGATTCGGGACAGATACGCAGTATTTT	CASSQDPGGFGTDTQYF
-	-	13	TRBV20-1	TRBJ1-3	TGCAGTGGAATACAGGGAGCGGGAAACACCATATATTTT	CSGIQGAGNTIYF
many	TRBD1	15	TRBV5-1	TRBJ2-3	TGCGCCAGCAGCAGTGGGACAGGGGGGACAGATACGCAGTATTTT	CASSSGTGGTDTQYF
-	TRBD2	16	TRBV4-3	TRBJ2-3	TGCGCCAGCAAACCGCTGGCGGGGGGTAGCACAGATACGCAGTATTTT	CASKPLAGGSTDTQYF
-	TRBD2	13	TRBV5-1	TRBJ2-2	TGCGCCAGCCGTTCTAGCGGCACCGGGGAGCTGTTTTTT	CASRSSGTGELFF
-	-	14	TRBV18	TRBJ2-1	TGTGCCAGCTCACCTCGGACAGACGCCAATGAGCAGTTCTTC	CASSPRTDANEQFF
few	-	15	TRBV5-1	TRBJ2-2	TGCGCCAGCAGCTTGGCGGTTGGGAGGTCCGGGGAGCTGTTTTTT	CASSLAVGRSGELFF
-	-	14	TRBV12-3/TRBV12-4	TRBJ1-2	TGTGCCAGCAGTTTGGGAGCGGCCCGGGATGGCTACACCTTC	CASSLGAARDGYTF
-	TRBD2	16	TRBV4-3	TRBJ2-1	TGCGCCAGCAGCCAAGGGGTAGCGGGGGGTTACAATGAGCAGTTCTTC	CASSQGVAGGYNEQFF
-	-	14	TRBV6-2/TRBV6-3	TRBJ2-2	TGTGCCAGCATTCGATCCGGGGGAAACGGGGAGCTGTTTTTT	CASIRSGGNGELFF
few	-	13	TRBV6-1	TRBJ1-2	TGTGCCAGCAGTGAAGAGGGGCCGGGGGGCTACACCTTC	CASSEEGPGGYTF
many	TRBD1	16	TRBV5-4	TRBJ1-3	TGTGCCAGCAGCTTGGCCGGGGGACAGACGCGGCACACCATATATTTT	CASSLAGGQTRHTIYF
few	-	15	TRBV7-9	TRBJ1-5	TGTGCCAGCAGCCCCGAGGGACTCGGCAATCAGCCCCAGCATTTT	CASSPEGLGNQPQHF